The 3 T cell receptor beta chains below all came from one sample that was sequenced in a study of CD8 T cells in Susac syndrome (dated by TCRdb to the late 2010s). Receptor amplification or capture employed the immunoSEQ multiplex PCR assay. RNA was extracted using the RNeasy kit, and about 0.45 to 1 ug of the RNA was reverse transcribed with random hexamers. Clones were called with MiXCR by TCRdb after fastp trimmed the public reads at Q25, and only in-frame beta chains were retained. Identical CDR3 proteins give one entry, which carries the most common genes and DNA. The sample includes 150,000 to 200,000 distinct CDR3 sequences, with roughly nine tenths observed a single time. The ten biggest clones cover roughly 0.087% of the sample. Material: CD4+ T cells from PBMCs. The receptors here all came from a human donor with Susac syndrome.

The CDR3 DNA reads as TGTGCCAGCGGACTAGCAGCAGAGACCCAGTACTTC. It encodes CASGLAAETQYF. The rearrangement links TRBV2 to TRBJ2-5, with 8 bases aligning to TRBD2. In germline, CDR1 is SNHLY, CDR2 FYNNEI. CDR3 length: 12 amino acids. V gave up 8 bases and J gave up 4 bases; unmatched junction bases: 3.

V usage is TRBV2 and J usage is TRBJ2-2, with 11 bases matching TRBD2. The CDR3 spans 18 residues. V lost 4 bases to trimming and J lost 0 bases; unmatched junction nucleotides: 7. Per the germline V gene, CDR1 is SNHLY and CDR2 is FYNNEI. The chain's CDR3 is CASSVGVAGGTNTGELFF. The CDR3 DNA is TGTGCCAGCAGTGTAGGGGTAGCGGGAGGGACGAACACCGGGGAGCTGTTTTTT.

The V call is TRBV5-5, the J call TRBJ1-2; D gene unclear. V was pared by 0 bases and J by 1 base, with 4 bases between. The CDR3 is 13 amino acids. The germline V gene has CDR1 SGHKS and CDR2 YYEKEE (reference sequence). The DNA for the CDR3 is TGTGCCAGCAGCTTGGACAATAACTATGGCTACACCTTC. Protein sequence: CASSLDNNYGYTF.